These 22 T cell receptor beta chains were sequenced from one sample in a study of T cells in narcolepsy. Clones were read by immunoSEQ multiplex PCR, and TCRdb kept only the in-frame ones, dropping some. This table holds approximately 38,000 clones, roughly 87% found once. Sequenced: CD45RA- memory CD4+ T cells from PBMCs. The receptors were gathered from a human donor with narcolepsy.

The chain couples TRBV4-1 to TRBJ2-7; 9 bases are a match to TRBD1. CDR1 is MGHRA and CDR2 is YSYEKL in the germline V gene. After removal of 4 bases from V and 3 bases from J, the junction contained 16 bases not matched to a gene. The CDR3 totals 18 residues. The CDR3 nucleotides are TGCGCCAGCAGCCTGGGACAGGGAGGAACGGACTTGGTCTACGAGCAGTACTTC. Its translation is CASSLGQGGTDLVYEQYF.

The chain links TRBV11-3 to TRBJ1-1, with TRBD1 matching over 10 bases. The CDR3 contains 13 residues. Germline V gene data show CDR1 as SGHNT and CDR2 as YENEEA. J was trimmed by 8 bases and V by 4 bases; bases with no gene match: 4. DNA of the CDR3: TGTGCCAGCAGCTCCCGGACAGGGGGGGAAGCTTTCTTT. Residues: CASSSRTGGEAFF.

The chain recombines TRBV6-5 with TRBJ2-7; 11 bases are a match to TRBD2. Germline lookup yields CDR1 MNHEY and CDR2 SVGAGI. V shed 2 bases and J 3 bases; nucleotides not matched to a gene: 3. The length of the CDR3 is 15 residues. The CDR3 region has the DNA TGTGCCAGCAGTTACACCGGGACTAGCGGCTACGAGCAGTACTTC. It specifies CASSYTGTSGYEQYF.

The rearrangement uses TRBV7-9 and TRBJ2-3; 11 bases align to TRBD1. CDR1 and CDR2 from the germline V gene are SEHNR and FQNEAQ (reference sequence). J was trimmed by 0 bases and V by 3 bases; bases with no gene match: 2. The CDR3 loop spans 16 amino acids. CDR3 protein: CASSFGTGGSTDTQYF. For the CDR3, the DNA is TGTGCCAGCAGCTTTGGGACAGGGGGAAGCACAGATACGCAGTATTTT.

The chain couples TRBV7-2 to TRBJ1-1, with TRBD1 matching 10 bases. With 5 bases clipped from V and 0 bases from J, the junction kept 15 bases outside the gene matches. In germline, CDR1 is SGHTA, CDR2 FQGNSA. The CDR3 has 19 amino acids. The CDR3 nucleotides read TGTGCCAGCAGCCGCCGACTGACAGGGGGCATGTCGGTGAACACTGAAGCTTTCTTT. It codes for CASSRRLTGGMSVNTEAFF.

This sequence joins TRBV4-1 and TRBJ2-3; 8 bases agree with TRBD2. Germline V lookup: CDR1 MGHRA, CDR2 YSYEKL. The CDR3 is made up of 15 amino acids. The trim removed 4 bases at V and 4 bases at J, leaving 7 bases unmatched. This chain's CDR3 is CASSRLRGGPDTQYF. CDR3 coding DNA: TGCGCCAGCAGCCGGTTACGGGGGGGCCCAGATACGCAGTATTTT.

Details on this clone: An end of the junction does not agree with germline; a read error may underlie this. Other DNA sequences in the sample encode the same CDR3. This chain joins TRBV6-5 and TRBJ2-2; 7 bases agree with TRBD2. Germline V gene lookup returns CDR1 MNHEY and CDR2 SVGAGI. The CDR3 extends over 16 amino acids. The CDR3 sequence: CASSYGLAVNTGELFF. The CDR3 DNA sequence: TGTGCCAGCAGTTACGGGCTAGCGGTAAACACCGGGGAACTGTTTTTT.

The genes are TRBV28 and TRBJ2-1, with D possibly matching TRBD1 (6 bases). CDR1 is MDHEN and CDR2 is SYDVKM in the germline V gene. V lost 9 bases to trimming and J lost 3 bases, with 12 bases between them. The CDR3 has 13 amino acids. DNA of the CDR3: TGTGCCAGTACAGGGTGGGGCTACAATGAGCAGTTCTTC. Amino acid sequence: CASTGWGYNEQFF.

The chain couples TRBV7-7 to TRBJ2-5; D may correspond to TRBD1 or TRBD2 (7 bases each). This CDR3 has 15 residues. Germline CDR1 reads SSHAT; CDR2 reads FNYEAQ (reference sequence). Trimming removed 3 bases at V and 0 bases at J, with 11 bases between. CDR3 DNA sequence: TGTGCCAGCAGCTTCAGGGGGGGGAACCAAGAGACCCAGTACTTC. It translates to CASSFRGGNQETQYF.

The rearrangement joins TRBV7-2 to TRBJ2-7; TRBD2 matches 10 bases. Germline CDR1 is SGHTA and CDR2 is FQGNSA. The CDR3 consists of 15 residues. J gave up 5 bases and V 1 base, and 5 bases lay outside the gene matches. The DNA of the CDR3 is TGTGCCAGCAGCTTAGTAGCGGGAGGAGCAAACGAGCAGTACTTC. It encodes CASSLVAGGANEQYF.

The chain couples TRBV27 to TRBJ1-2, with 8 bases identical to TRBD1. After removal of 5 bases from V and 5 bases from J, the junction contained 10 bases not matched to a gene. In germline, CDR1 is MNHEY, CDR2 SMNVEV (reference sequence). There are 15 residues in the CDR3. The CDR3 DNA reads as TGTGCCAGCAGTCCTAGGGACAGGCCCCTATATGGCTACACCTTC. Translation gives CASSPRDRPLYGYTF.

This clone was picked up a small number of times. V gene TRBV6-1 combines with J gene TRBJ2-7; weak D call: TRBD1 (6 bases). The CDR3 runs 12 residues. The germline V gene has CDR1 MNHNS and CDR2 SASEGT. V was clipped by 8 bases and J by 2 bases, with 10 bases between them. This chain's CDR3 is CASRDKTYEQYF. For the CDR3, the DNA is TGTGCCAGCCGGGACAAAACCTACGAGCAGTACTTC.

This clone has more than one count but fewer than ten. J is TRBJ1-2 and V is TRBV2; 8 nucleotides match TRBD1. V shed 7 bases, J shed 6 bases, and the junction held 16 bases outside the gene matches. The germline V gene has CDR1 SNHLY and CDR2 FYNNEI. The CDR3 has 16 amino acids. CDR3 amino acids: CASIDGIGQGADGYTF. As DNA, the CDR3 is TGTGCCAGCATCGATGGAATAGGACAGGGAGCAGATGGCTACACCTTC. Supplemented by reference TRBV2 and TRBJ1-2, the full variable domain reads EPEVTQTPSHQVTQMGQEVILRCVPISNHLYFYWYRQILGQKVEFLVSFYNNEISEKSEIFDDQFSVERPDGSNFTLKIRSTKLEDSAMYFCASIDGIGQGADGYTFGSGTRLTVV.

The V gene is TRBV19, the J gene TRBJ1-5; tentatively, D is TRBD1 (6 bases). V was shortened by 6 bases and J by 4 bases, with 16 bases between the two germline ends. The CDR3 extends over 15 amino acids. Germline CDR1 reads LNHDA; CDR2 reads SQIVND (reference sequence). The CDR3 coding sequence is TGTGCCAGTAGCCCGGGACAACTATGGAATCAGCCCCAGCATTTT. Its protein product is CASSPGQLWNQPQHF.

V gene TRBV30 combines with J gene TRBJ2-7; tentative D call: TRBD1 (6 bases). The CDR3 is 14 amino acids. The V end lost 1 base, the J end lost 5 bases, and 15 bases lay between the germline ends. CDR1 is GTSNPN, CDR2 SVGIG, per germline (reference sequence). CDR3 loop: CAWSEGQGINEQYF. CDR3 in DNA: TGTGCCTGGAGTGAAGGGCAGGGGATCAACGAGCAGTACTTC. The entire variable domain, with the rest obtained from reference TRBV30 and TRBJ2-7, is as follows: SQTIHQWPATLVQPVGSPLSLECTVEGTSNPNLYWYRQAAGRGLQLLFYSVGIGQISSEVPQNLSASRPQDRQFILSSKKLLLSDSGFYLCAWSEGQGINEQYFGPGTRLTVT.

The sample holds one count of this clone. V and J are TRBV7-4 and TRBJ2-5, with TRBD2 matching 13 bases. The DNA matches TRBJ2-7 better at its end, which makes the J call doubtful. In germline, CDR1 is SGHVT, CDR2 SQSDAQ. The CDR3 has 15 amino acids. The CDR3 region is CASRDGTSGICEQYF. The CDR3 bases are TGTGCCAGCAGGGACGGGACTAGCGGGATATGCGAGCAGTACTTC.

The chain uses TRBV18 and TRBJ2-1, with 7 bases aligning to TRBD1. The junction had 4 bases not matched to a gene; V was cut back by 6 bases and J by 5 bases. Germline CDR1 KGHSH, CDR2 LQKENI. CDR3 length: 13 amino acids. The CDR3 protein is CASSPGQNNEQFF. For the CDR3, the DNA is TGTGCCAGCTCCCCGGGACAGAACAATGAGCAGTTCTTC.

V and J are TRBV9 and TRBJ1-2, with D possibly being TRBD1 (5 bases). Trimming took off 3 bases at V and 0 bases at J, with 18 bases between the two ends. CDR3 size: 17 residues. Germline CDR1 and CDR2: SGDLS and YYNGEE. CDR3 sequence: CASSGNRRGIPNYGYTF. In DNA form, the CDR3 reads TGTGCCAGCAGCGGCAACAGGCGGGGGATTCCTAACTATGGCTACACCTTC.

This clone was seen only once. This chain connects TRBV4-3 to TRBJ2-3; maybe TRBD1 (5 bases). The length of the CDR3 is 16 residues. Deletions cut 0 bases from V and 6 bases from J, with 16 bases between. The germline V gene encodes CDR1 LGHNA and CDR2 YSLEER. The CDR3 loop is CASSQDPRAIVDTQYF. The DNA of the CDR3 is TGCGCCAGCAGCCAAGATCCCAGGGCAATTGTTGATACGCAGTATTTT.

The chain recombines TRBV28 with TRBJ1-5; D gene unclear. Germline values: CDR1 MDHEN, CDR2 SYDVKM. The CDR3 contains 14 residues. Trimming stripped 7 bases from V and 2 bases from J, with 12 bases between. CDR3 loop: CASILSGRNQPQHF. The CDR3 DNA is TGTGCCAGCATCCTTTCCGGGCGCAATCAGCCCCAGCATTTT.

Concerning this clone: A read error may produce the germline difference seen at one junction end. Distinct nucleotide sequences in the sample also encode this CDR3. The V gene is TRBV28, the J gene TRBJ2-3, with D perhaps TRBD2 (6 bases). CDR3 length equals 16 residues. Germline CDR1 and CDR2: MDHEN and SYDVKM. CDR3 in DNA: TGCGCCAGCAGTTCCCCGGGACTTATTAACACAGATACGCAGTATTTT. This encodes CASSSPGLINTDTQYF.

This clone has a handful of counts. The V gene is TRBV28, the J gene TRBJ2-7, with D possibly being TRBD2 (6 bases). Germline V gene data show CDR1 as MDHEN and CDR2 as SYDVKM. The ends were cut back, 2 bases at V and 0 bases at J, with 23 bases in the middle. The CDR3 length is 19 residues. CDR3 nucleotide sequence: TGTGCCAGCAGTTTAAGTCCCCTCAACCCTAGCGCCAGCTCCTACGAGCAGTACTTC. Protein: CASSLSPLNPSASSYEQYF.